The clone carrying this TCR beta chain was counted many times. Its antigen is currently unknown. It was with a sample-barcoded 5' primer and a J-beta primer mix that a second PCR of roughly 7 to 12 cycles was run. Each cDNA molecule was tagged by a template-switch adaptor that had 12 random nucleotides. TCRdb fed the 5' RACE reads into MiXCR, producing one record per CDR3 protein. This table has about a million distinct CDR3 sequences, roughly two fifths appearing once. Total RNA was extracted at no less than 5 micrograms per sample. This specimen comes from a study of blood T cells in healthy people across ages. Study-level points and caveats: CMV infection status of these donors was not known.

This receptor was taken from a man in his late teens or twenties in good health. Sequencing input: blood.

The CDR3 sequence is CATSEIRGGTDTQYF. In DNA form, the CDR3 reads TGTGCCACCAGTGAGATTAGAGGGGGCACAGATACGCAGTATTTT. The chain joins TRBV24-1 to TRBJ2-3; either TRBD1 or TRBD2 may supply D (5 bases each). The CDR3 contains 15 residues. Trimming shortened V by 4 bases and J by 1 base, and 11 bases separated the two germline ends. Germline CDR1 KGHDR, CDR2 SFDVKD.